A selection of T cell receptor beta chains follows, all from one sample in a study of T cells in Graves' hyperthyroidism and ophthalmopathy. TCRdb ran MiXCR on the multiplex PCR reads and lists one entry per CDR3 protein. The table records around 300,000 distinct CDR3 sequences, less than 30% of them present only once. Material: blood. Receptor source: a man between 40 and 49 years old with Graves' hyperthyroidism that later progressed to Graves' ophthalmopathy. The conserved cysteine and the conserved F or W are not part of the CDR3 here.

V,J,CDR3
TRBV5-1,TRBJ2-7,ASAGTSAYEQY
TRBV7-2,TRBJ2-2,ASSLARLTSGRTTGELF
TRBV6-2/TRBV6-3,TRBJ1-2,ASSWGKSYGYT
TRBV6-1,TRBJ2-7,ASSPGTSGLGEQY
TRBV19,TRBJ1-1,ASSIAKGLQNTEAF
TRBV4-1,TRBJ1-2,ASSYGQTNYGYT
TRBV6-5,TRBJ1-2,ASTKLTADYGYT
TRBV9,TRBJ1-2,ASSLGQGDYGYT
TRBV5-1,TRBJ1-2,ASSSGTNNLYGYT
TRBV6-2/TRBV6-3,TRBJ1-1,ASLGVEAF
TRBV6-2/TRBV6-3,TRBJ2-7,ASSYSPGESYEQY
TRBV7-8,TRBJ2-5,ASSLVRTQETQY
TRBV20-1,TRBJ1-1,SVAQGAGNTEAF
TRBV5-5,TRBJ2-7,ASSSAGDYEQY
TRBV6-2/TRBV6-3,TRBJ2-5,ASSKPLGQGMEETQY
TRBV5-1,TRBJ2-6,ASSIGQGSGANVLT
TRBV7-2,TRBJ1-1,ASSSYRGPEAF
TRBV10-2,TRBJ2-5,ASSKGLAGGLWEETQY
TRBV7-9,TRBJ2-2,ASSPLRGRTGELF
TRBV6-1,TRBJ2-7,ASSEYGGLGLAGTYEQY
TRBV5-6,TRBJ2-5,ASSTGQPWEETQY
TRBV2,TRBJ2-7,ASASGVGEQY
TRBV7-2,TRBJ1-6,ASSTRRLRQGSSYNSPLH
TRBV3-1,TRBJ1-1,ASSQNGQARGNTEAF
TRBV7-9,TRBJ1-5,ASSLTGTGSNQPQH
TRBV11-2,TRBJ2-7,ASSLEAGSSGSYEQY
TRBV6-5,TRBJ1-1,ASSYSGRVSAEAF
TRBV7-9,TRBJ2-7,ASSNTSYEQY
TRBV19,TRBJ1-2,ASSLEGDGRLSA
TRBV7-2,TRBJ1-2,ASSRALYGYT
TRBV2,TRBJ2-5,ASTLGSFGGLDEETQY
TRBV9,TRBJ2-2,ASSPVGLNTGELF
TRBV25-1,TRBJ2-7,ASSSGQGRYEQY
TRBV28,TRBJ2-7,ASSLTDVGQY
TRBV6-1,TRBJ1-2,ASSVTGWGLDSYGYT
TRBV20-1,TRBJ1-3,SARLGGILSGNTIY
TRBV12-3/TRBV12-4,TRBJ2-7,ATHQGPNYEQY
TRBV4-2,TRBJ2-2,ASSQESGRTGELF
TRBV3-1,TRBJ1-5,ASSQHRDSNQPQH
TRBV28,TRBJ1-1,ASSLSASKPEAF
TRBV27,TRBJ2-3,ASSLELRGGGQY
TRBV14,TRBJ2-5,ASSQGRLETQY